The 5 T cell receptor beta chains in this list originate from one sample, sequenced in a study of blood T cells in healthy people across ages. Primers used in a second PCR of roughly 6 to 12 cycles were a sample-barcoded 5' primer and a J-beta primer mix. TCRdb re-derived calls from the 5' RACE reads in MiXCR, one entry per CDR3 protein. This sample has 600,000 or so distinct CDR3 sequences, with around 31% found just once. Sequencing was performed on blood. The receptor source for this set is a woman of 80 years or more in good health.

This clonotype came up many times. The chain is built from TRBV27 and TRBJ1-6; TRBD1 might be the D (5 bases). The CDR3 sequence is 15 residues long. The ends were cut back, 5 bases at V and 5 bases at J, with 13 bases in the middle. The germline gives CDR1 MNHEY, CDR2 SMNVEV (reference sequence). Here the CDR3 DNA reads TGTGCCAGCAGTCGAGGCCGGGGGGATAATTCACCCCTCCACTTT. This encodes CASSRGRGDNSPLHF.

This clonotype showed up many times. The rearrangement uses TRBV30 and TRBJ2-7, with a possible D match to TRBD1 (5 bases). Germline V CDR1 and CDR2: GTSNPN, SVGIG (reference sequence). The CDR3 contains 15 residues. V lost 0 bases, J lost 4 bases, and 16 bases lay in between. DNA of the CDR3: TGTGCCTGGAGTGTAGGGTCAGGGAACTATTACGAGCAGTACTTC. Translation: CAWSVGSGNYYEQYF.

Regarding this clonotype: A much bigger clone sits one base away, suggesting this may be a read error. The V and J genes are TRBV12-3 or TRBV12-4 and TRBJ2-7; the match to TRBD2 covers 8 bases. This CDR3 contains 14 residues. The J segment lost 7 bases and the V segment lost 5 bases, leaving 10 bases of the junction unmatched. CDR3 in amino acids: CASSGGLVRNEQYF. The CDR3 coding sequence is TGTGCCAGCAGTGGGGGACTAGTTCGCAATGAGCAGTACTTC.

This clonotype was picked up many times. The rearrangement links TRBV2 to TRBJ1-2; possibly TRBD1 for D (6 bases). Germline loops: CDR1 SNHLY, CDR2 FYNNEI. V lost 4 bases, J lost 5 bases, and 14 bases lay in between. The CDR3 totals 14 residues. The CDR3 sequence is CASSAAGESYGYTF. DNA of the CDR3: TGTGCCAGCAGTGCGGCAGGGGAGTCGTATGGCTACACCTTC. Variable domain in full (rest from reference TRBV2 and TRBJ1-2): EPEVTQTPSHQVTQMGQEVILRCVPISNHLYFYWYRQILGQKVEFLVSFYNNEISEKSEIFDDQFSVERPDGSNFTLKIRSTKLEDSAMYFCASSAAGESYGYTFGSGTRLTVV.

This sequence joins TRBV12-3 or TRBV12-4 and TRBJ1-1; tentative D call: TRBD1 (6 bases). The CDR3 has 14 amino acids. The V end was cut by 6 bases, the J end by 2 bases, with 13 bases between. CDR3 region: CASRVGGPNTEAFF. CDR3 nucleotides: TGTGCCAGCAGGGTGGGGGGGCCAAACACTGAAGCTTTCTTT.